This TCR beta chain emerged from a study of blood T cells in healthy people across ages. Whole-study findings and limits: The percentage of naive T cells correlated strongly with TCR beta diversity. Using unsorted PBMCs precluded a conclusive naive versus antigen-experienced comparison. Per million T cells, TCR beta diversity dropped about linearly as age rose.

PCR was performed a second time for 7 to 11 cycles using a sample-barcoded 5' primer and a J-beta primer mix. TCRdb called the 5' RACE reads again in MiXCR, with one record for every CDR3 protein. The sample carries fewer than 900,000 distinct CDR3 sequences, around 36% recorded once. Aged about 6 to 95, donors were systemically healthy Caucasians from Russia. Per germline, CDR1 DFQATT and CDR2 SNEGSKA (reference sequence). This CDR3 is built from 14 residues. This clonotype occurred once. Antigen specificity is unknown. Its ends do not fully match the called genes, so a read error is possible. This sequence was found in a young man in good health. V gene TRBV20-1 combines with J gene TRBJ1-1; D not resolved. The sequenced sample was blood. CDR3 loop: CSAGDPRTNTEAFF. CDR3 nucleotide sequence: TGCAGTGCTGGAGATCCACGGACCAACACTGAAGCTTTCTTT.